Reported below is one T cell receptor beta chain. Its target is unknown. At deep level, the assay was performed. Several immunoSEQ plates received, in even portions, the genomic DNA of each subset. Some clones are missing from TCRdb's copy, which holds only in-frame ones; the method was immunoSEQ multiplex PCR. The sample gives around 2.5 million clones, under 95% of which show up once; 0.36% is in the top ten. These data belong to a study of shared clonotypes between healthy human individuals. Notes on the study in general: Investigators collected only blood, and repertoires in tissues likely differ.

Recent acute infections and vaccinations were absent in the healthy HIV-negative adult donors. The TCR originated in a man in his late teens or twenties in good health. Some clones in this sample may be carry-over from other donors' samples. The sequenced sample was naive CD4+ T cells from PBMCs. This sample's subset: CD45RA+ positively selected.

The CDR3 DNA is TGCAGCGTTTTCAGCTCCTACGAGCAGTACTTC. Translating gives CSVFSSYEQYF. The V and J genes are TRBV29-1 and TRBJ2-7; no clear D gene. This CDR3 contains 11 residues. V was pared by 5 bases and J by 0 bases, with 5 bases between. From germline, CDR1 is SQVTM and CDR2 ANQGSEA.